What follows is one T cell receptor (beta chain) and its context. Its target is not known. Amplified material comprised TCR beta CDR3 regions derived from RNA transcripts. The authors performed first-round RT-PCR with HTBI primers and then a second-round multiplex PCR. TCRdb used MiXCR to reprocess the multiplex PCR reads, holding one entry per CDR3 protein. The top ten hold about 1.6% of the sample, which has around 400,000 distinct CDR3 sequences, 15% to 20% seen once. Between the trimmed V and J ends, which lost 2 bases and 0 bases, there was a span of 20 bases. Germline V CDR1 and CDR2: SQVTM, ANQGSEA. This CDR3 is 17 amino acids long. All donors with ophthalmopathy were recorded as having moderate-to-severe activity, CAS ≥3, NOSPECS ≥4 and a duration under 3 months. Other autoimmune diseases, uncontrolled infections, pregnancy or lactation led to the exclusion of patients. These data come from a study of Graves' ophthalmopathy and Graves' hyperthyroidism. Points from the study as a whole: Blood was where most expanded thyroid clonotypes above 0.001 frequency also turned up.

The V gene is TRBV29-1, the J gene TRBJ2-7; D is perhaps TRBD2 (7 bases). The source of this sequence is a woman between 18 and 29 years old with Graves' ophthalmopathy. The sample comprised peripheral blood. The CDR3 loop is CSVEKMSGGPSSYEQYF. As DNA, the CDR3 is TGCAGCGTTGAAAAGATGTCGGGGGGCCCGAGCTCCTACGAGCAGTACTTC.